The clone carrying this T cell receptor beta chain occurred once. This specimen comes from a study of OX40 agonist ivuxolimab in advanced cancers. CDR1 SGHAT and CDR2 FQNNGV come from the germline V gene. Trimming shortened V by 3 bases and J by 4 bases, and 6 bases separated the two germline ends. The CDR3 length is 12 residues. Sequenced by immunoSEQ multiplex PCR; TCRdb stores in-frame clones only, minus some. This table holds roughly 62,000 clones, about 89% found once. V and J are TRBV11-2 and TRBJ2-5; unclear D gene. The source is an adult with an advanced solid tumor such as melanoma, head and neck, liver or kidney cancer. The specimen was CD4+ or CD8+ T cells sorted from blood, collected in a trial of the OX40 agonist ivuxolimab. CDR3: CASSLSGETQYF. In DNA form, the CDR3 reads TGTGCCAGCAGCTTGAGTGGAGAGACCCAGTACTTC.